The 31 T cell receptor beta chains below were found in one sample sequenced in a study of T cells in Graves' hyperthyroidism and ophthalmopathy. TCR beta CDR3 regions were amplified from RNA. The TCR CDR3 was amplified in a first-round RT-PCR using the HTBI primer set. TCRdb processed the multiplex PCR reads anew with MiXCR; each CDR3 protein has one entry. This table holds nearly 600,000 distinct CDR3 sequences, around 13% found once. Material for sequencing was blood. The source of these receptors is a woman aged 25 to 39 with Graves' hyperthyroidism that later progressed to Graves' ophthalmopathy.

A word on this clonotype: The missing conserved phenylalanine or tryptophan at the end of this CDR3 makes a read error likely. The DNA is left out, because the CDR3 cannot be placed on it with certainty; the CDR3 is given as TCRdb lists it. This rearrangement joins TRBV5-1 to TRBJ2-3. Germline V gives CDR1 SGHRS, CDR2 YFSETQ. Both ends counted, the CDR3 spans 15 residues. The CDR3 sequence: CASSLVRPSTDTHYL.

The chain recombines TRBV11-3 with TRBJ2-1; the D gene is possibly TRBD1 (5 bases). The germline V gene has CDR1 SGHNT and CDR2 YENEEA. The CDR3 spans 16 residues. Trimming pared 5 bases from V and 8 bases from J, leaving 22 bases between. CDR3 amino acids: CASSPDIGGAWDEQFF. The CDR3 DNA reads TGTGCCAGCAGCCCCGACATCGGTGGGGCTTGGGATGAGCAGTTCTTC. Full variable domain (outside the CDR3, taken from reference TRBV11-3 and TRBJ2-1): EAGVVQSPRYKIIEKKQPVAFWCNPISGHNTLYWYLQNLGQGPELLIRYENEEAVDDSQLPKDRFSAERLKGVDSTLKIQPAELGDSAVYLCASSPDIGGAWDEQFFGPGTRLTVL.

To note about this clonotype: Possible read error: a much larger clone is one base away. This rearrangement joins TRBV28 to TRBJ2-1, with 7 bases fitting TRBD2. The length of the CDR3 is 16 residues. Germline V gene sequence: CDR1 MDHEN, CDR2 SYDVKM. Losses at the gene ends were 4 bases for V and 7 bases for J; bases not matched to a gene: 13. The CDR3 bases are TGTGCCAGCAGTTCCCTGGGCTCAACGGGAGGAAATGAGCAGTTCTTC. This encodes CASSSLGSTGGNEQFF.

The sample holds many counts of this clonotype. This chain joins TRBV20-1 and TRBJ2-3, with D unresolved. The CDR3 runs 14 residues. Germline assignment: CDR1 DFQATT and CDR2 SNEGSKA (reference sequence). V gave up 1 base and J gave up 0 bases, with 8 bases separating them. CDR3 bases: TGCAGTGCTAGAGTACCAACTAGCACAGATACGCAGTATTTT. Encoded protein: CSARVPTSTDTQYF.

This clonotype was detected ten times or more. This sequence joins TRBV19 and TRBJ2-1; 8 nucleotides match TRBD2. Germline V gene data show CDR1 as LNHDA and CDR2 as SQIVND (reference sequence). The junction had 14 bases not matched to a gene; V was cut back by 6 bases and J by 10 bases. The CDR3 is 15 amino acids. CDR3 in DNA: TGTGCCAGTAGCCCTCAAGGCGGGGGGTTAGGCGAGCAGTTCTTC. Amino acid sequence: CASSPQGGGLGEQFF. Looking up the rest from reference TRBV19 and TRBJ2-1 gives the full variable domain: DGGITQSPKYLFRKEGQNVTLSCEQNLNHDAMYWYRQDPGQGLRLIYYSQIVNDFQKGDIAEGYSVSREKKESFPLTVTSAQKNPTAFYLCASSPQGGGLGEQFFGPGTRLTVL.

This clonotype has only a few counts. The chain recombines TRBV30 with TRBJ1-3; D remains unclear. Trimming stripped 3 bases from V and 4 bases from J, with 7 bases between. The CDR3 is 12 amino acids. Germline loops: CDR1 GTSNPN, CDR2 SVGIG (reference sequence). The CDR3, as DNA: TGTGCCTGGAGGGAGAGCGGAAACACCATATATTTT. Protein: CAWRESGNTIYF.

This clonotype was seen repeatedly, ten times or more. The chain employs TRBV30 and TRBJ2-7; 11 bases align to TRBD2. Per germline, CDR1 GTSNPN and CDR2 SVGIG (reference sequence). The V gene end was trimmed by 5 bases and the J gene end by 2 bases; junction bases not matched to a gene: 11. The CDR3 length is 16 residues. The CDR3 reads CAWDSGRANPPYEQYF. The CDR3 DNA is TGTGCCTGGGATAGCGGGAGGGCCAACCCTCCCTACGAGCAGTACTTC.

V gene TRBV24-1 combines with J gene TRBJ1-1, with 11 bases lining up with TRBD1. CDR1 is KGHDR, CDR2 SFDVKD, per germline. V lost 7 bases, J lost 3 bases, and 3 bases stayed unmatched. The CDR3 sequence is 14 residues long. For the CDR3, the DNA is TGTGCCACCAGACCGGGACAGGGGGACACTGAAGCTTTCTTT. This gives the protein CATRPGQGDTEAFF.

This clonotype was recorded at least ten times. The chain combines TRBV6-1 with TRBJ1-1, with TRBD1 identical over 8 bases. Losses at the gene ends were 5 bases for V and 1 base for J; bases not matched to a gene: 3. The germline CDR1 and CDR2 sequences are MNHNS and SASEGT. The CDR3 has 14 amino acids. This chain's CDR3 is CASSKQGENTEAFF. The CDR3 DNA reads TGTGCCAGCAGTAAACAGGGGGAGAACACTGAAGCTTTCTTT.

Worth noting for this clonotype: One junction end disagrees with the germline gene, perhaps due to a read error. J is TRBJ1-6 and V is TRBV2; the D gene is possibly TRBD1 (5 bases). Germline V lookup: CDR1 SNHLY, CDR2 FYNNEI. The CDR3 extends over 14 amino acids. CDR3 amino acids: CVSNHGQYNSPLHF. DNA for the CDR3: TGTGTCAGCAACCACGGACAATATAACTCACCCCTCCACTTT.

This clonotype was seen a few times. V is TRBV20-1 and J is TRBJ2-7; D is ambiguous. Germline V gives CDR1 DFQATT, CDR2 SNEGSKA (reference sequence). This CDR3 is built from 11 residues. V lost 5 bases, J lost 3 bases, and 8 bases lay in between. CDR3 residues: CSAGHVYEQYF. As DNA, the CDR3 is TGCAGTGCTGGTCATGTCTACGAGCAGTACTTC.

About this clonotype itself: It may be a read error: a sequence one base away is much more abundant. As DNA, the CDR3 is TGCGCCAGCAGCTTGCCCCCACTCTATGGCTACACCTTC. It codes for CASSLPPLYGYTF. The chain joins TRBV5-1 to TRBJ1-2, with D unresolved. The germline CDR1 and CDR2 sequences are SGHRS and YFSETQ. V lost 1 base and J 4 bases, leaving 8 bases between the germline ends. This CDR3 has 13 residues.

This clonotype was recorded many times. The rearrangement links TRBV20-1 to TRBJ1-1; 7 bases are shared with TRBD1. J was trimmed by 3 bases and V by 3 bases; bases with no gene match: 7. The V gene's germline CDR1 is DFQATT and CDR2 SNEGSKA (reference sequence). CDR3 size: 14 residues. The CDR3 here is CSASVTGVDTEAFF. In DNA, the CDR3 is TGCAGTGCTAGCGTAACAGGGGTGGACACTGAAGCTTTCTTT.

The table lists this clonotype with many counts. The chain links TRBV28 to TRBJ1-4; D possibly corresponds to TRBD1 (5 bases). V lost 4 bases, J lost 4 bases, and 13 bases lay in between. The CDR3 covers 15 residues. The germline CDR1 and CDR2 sequences are MDHEN and SYDVKM. CDR3 protein: CASSSASTVNEKLFF. DNA of the CDR3: TGTGCCAGCAGTTCGGCTTCGACAGTTAATGAAAAACTGTTTTTT.

The chain is built from TRBV12-3 or TRBV12-4 and TRBJ1-6; no firm D call. V was trimmed by 6 bases and J by 10 bases, leaving 19 bases between them. This CDR3 region has 15 residues. CDR3 DNA sequence: TGTGCCAGCAGCGTTGCGGGAGGGCCGAAGTCACCCCTCCACTTT. Protein sequence: CASSVAGGPKSPLHF.

This clonotype was detected ten times or more. The chain couples TRBV5-1 to TRBJ2-3; 10 bases line up with TRBD1. Germline CDR1 SGHRS, CDR2 YFSETQ. V was clipped by 4 bases and J by 4 bases; unmatched bases: 12. The CDR3 spans 17 residues. CDR3 nucleotide sequence: TGCGCCAGCAGCCCAAGACCCAAAGGACAGGGGGCAGATACGCAGTATTTT. This encodes CASSPRPKGQGADTQYF.

The rearrangement uses TRBV7-9 and TRBJ1-3; D is uncertain. This CDR3 contains 15 residues. Germline CDR1 is SEHNR and CDR2 is FQNEAQ (reference sequence). V lost 5 bases, J lost 2 bases, and 13 bases lay in between. CDR3 loop: CASSLSTGTGNTIYF. CDR3 coding DNA: TGTGCCAGCAGCCTCTCGACCGGTACTGGAAACACCATATATTTT.

This clonotype was seen a few times. The gene calls are TRBV28 and TRBJ2-7; 8 nucleotides match TRBD2. The CDR3 is 15 residues long. Germline V gene lookup returns CDR1 MDHEN and CDR2 SYDVKM. The J segment lost 5 bases and the V segment lost 4 bases, leaving 10 bases of the junction unmatched. This CDR3 is CASSSPTRGGDEQYF. As DNA, the CDR3 is TGTGCCAGCAGTTCCCCTACTCGGGGGGGTGACGAGCAGTACTTC.

This clonotype was observed many times. This sequence joins TRBV12-3 or TRBV12-4 and TRBJ1-1, with a possible D match to TRBD1 (6 bases). CDR3 length: 12 amino acids. V gave up 7 bases and J gave up 11 bases, with 17 bases separating them. The CDR3 DNA is TGTGCCAGCACGTTGGGGCAGGGGCTTGCTTTCTTT. This encodes CASTLGQGLAFF.

The rearrangement joins TRBV6-1 to TRBJ1-6; D is ambiguous. This CDR3 is built from 13 residues. Germline-derived CDR1 and CDR2 are MNHNS and SASEGT. V shed 3 bases and J shed 5 bases, with 5 bases lying between them. In DNA, the CDR3 is TGTGCCAGCAGTGAGACCGATAATTCACCCCTCCACTTT. Translating it yields CASSETDNSPLHF.

As regards this clonotype: This could be a read error, since a much larger clone is one nucleotide away. The chain uses TRBV12-3 or TRBV12-4 and TRBJ1-5; D is unclear. Trimming cost V 8 bases and J 2 bases, with 19 bases left between them. The CDR3 has 16 residues. DNA for the CDR3: TGTGCCAGCGGCTTGGATCAGATTCAGGGCAATCAGCCCCAGCATTTT. Protein product: CASGLDQIQGNQPQHF.

This clonotype has at least ten counts. This chain uses TRBV27 with TRBJ2-7; D unresolved. This CDR3 contains 15 residues. Germline CDR1 is MNHEY and CDR2 is SMNVEV (reference sequence). V shed 4 bases and J shed 2 bases, with 15 bases lying between them. CDR3 protein: CASSSAAKLPYEQYF. DNA of the CDR3: TGTGCCAGCAGTTCAGCAGCAAAACTTCCCTACGAGCAGTACTTC.

This clonotype was recorded many times. The genes are TRBV12-3 or TRBV12-4 and TRBJ2-3; tentatively, D is TRBD2 (5 bases). Trimming left V 7 bases short and J 0 bases short, with 11 bases between. CDR3 length: 14 residues. CDR3 loop: CASTPGISTDTQYF. CDR3 in DNA: TGTGCCAGCACCCCCGGGATTAGCACAGATACGCAGTATTTT.

This clonotype was picked up many times. The rearrangement uses TRBV3-1 and TRBJ1-6; 7 bases agree with TRBD1. The CDR3 contains 16 residues. The V gene's germline CDR1 is LGHDT and CDR2 YNNKEL (reference sequence). V lost 0 bases to trimming and J lost 9 bases; unmatched junction nucleotides: 8. CDR3 sequence reads: CASSQDSRGDGSPLHF. The CDR3 DNA reads as TGTGCCAGCAGCCAAGATAGCAGGGGGGACGGTTCACCCCTCCACTTT. The full variable domain, with the rest looked up from reference TRBV3-1 and TRBJ1-6, is DTAVSQTPKYLVTQMGNDKSIKCEQNLGHDTMYWYKQDSKKFLKIMFSYNNKELIINETVPNRFSPKSPDKAHLNLHINSLELGDSAVYFCASSQDSRGDGSPLHFGNGTRLTVT.

Ten or more counts support this clonotype. This sequence joins TRBV12-3 or TRBV12-4 and TRBJ1-6; 10 nucleotides align to TRBD1. V shed 6 bases and J 5 bases; nucleotides not matched to a gene: 10. This CDR3 is 17 amino acids long. Here the CDR3 DNA reads TGTGCCAGCAGGGGGGGTCGGGGGACAGGGGATAATTCACCCCTCCACTTT. Translated: CASRGGRGTGDNSPLHF.

This clonotype was seen at least ten times. The chain has TRBV19 and TRBJ2-1; unclear D gene. Trimming stripped 5 bases from V and 5 bases from J, with 13 bases between. Germline V gene data show CDR1 as LNHDA and CDR2 as SQIVND (reference sequence). The CDR3 runs 14 residues. CDR3 residues: CASSGPRAHNEQFF. The CDR3 DNA sequence: TGTGCCAGTAGTGGTCCTCGGGCCCACAATGAGCAGTTCTTC.

This clonotype has a count of ten or more. This sequence joins TRBV2 and TRBJ2-5; D remains ambiguous. Looked up from germline, CDR1 is SNHLY and CDR2 is FYNNEI. The V end lost 8 bases, the J end lost 3 bases, and 13 bases lay between the germline ends. This CDR3 spans 13 amino acids. As DNA, the CDR3 is TGTGCCAGCTCCCGAGACTGGGAAGAGACCCAGTACTTC. It encodes CASSRDWEETQYF. Full variable domain (outside the CDR3, taken from reference TRBV2 and TRBJ2-5): EPEVTQTPSHQVTQMGQEVILRCVPISNHLYFYWYRQILGQKVEFLVSFYNNEISEKSEIFDDQFSVERPDGSNFTLKIRSTKLEDSAMYFCASSRDWEETQYFGPGTRLLVL.

This clonotype has ten or more counts. The rearrangement links TRBV28 to TRBJ2-7, with D unclear. Germline loops: CDR1 MDHEN, CDR2 SYDVKM. The CDR3 sequence is 12 residues long. Trimming took 3 bases from V and 5 from J, leaving 8 bases between them. CDR3 nucleotide sequence: TGTGCCAGCAGTTTGTCTCTGCACGAGCAGTACTTC. Protein product: CASSLSLHEQYF.

This clonotype was seen ten or more times. The chain links TRBV12-3 or TRBV12-4 to TRBJ2-7, with 7 bases lining up with TRBD1. V was pared by 2 bases and J by 4 bases, with 11 bases of the junction left unmatched. There are 16 residues in the CDR3. The CDR3 is CASSLSLDRTPYEQYF. CDR3 sequence (DNA): TGTGCCAGCAGTTTATCATTGGACAGGACTCCTTACGAGCAGTACTTC.

This clonotype has only a few counts. The rearrangement joins TRBV6-1 to TRBJ1-5, with a tentative D call TRBD1 (6 bases). Per the germline V gene, CDR1 is MNHNS and CDR2 is SASEGT. This CDR3 has 14 residues. Trimming removed 5 bases at V and 1 base at J, with 9 bases between. Written as DNA, the CDR3 is TGTGCCAGCAGTTGGGACACCAGCAATCAGCCCCAGCATTTT. The encoded protein is CASSWDTSNQPQHF.

Turning to this clonotype: A much larger clone differs by one base, so this may be a read error. The chain joins TRBV4-1 to TRBJ2-7; the D is unclear. The CDR3 totals 13 residues. The V gene's germline CDR1 is MGHRA and CDR2 YSYEKL. The CDR3 DNA sequence: TGCGCCAGCAGCCAATCGAGGTCCTACGAGGAGTACTTC. Residues: CASSQSRSYEEYF.